Following are 15 T cell receptor beta chains from one sample sequenced in a study of cytomegalovirus exposure and HLA in healthy donors. It was with 60 Vbeta and 13 Jbeta primers that the PCR ran. Some clones are missing from TCRdb's copy, which holds only in-frame ones; the method was immunoSEQ multiplex PCR. The table records around 150,000 clones, approximately 80% of them present only once. The specimen sequenced was PBMCs. These receptors were obtained from a woman in her forties or fifties in good health and CMV-seronegative.

The chain recombines TRBV19 with TRBJ2-1, with TRBD1 matching over 7 bases. The CDR3 length is 15 residues. V gave up 6 bases and J gave up 5 bases; unmatched junction bases: 10. CDR1 is LNHDA, CDR2 SQIVND, per germline (reference sequence). CDR3 region: CASRISDRAHNEQFF. In nucleotides, the CDR3 is TGTGCCAGTAGAATTTCTGACAGGGCCCACAATGAGCAGTTCTTC.

Notes on this clone: Other DNA sequences of this sample code for an identical CDR3. The CDR3 DNA sequence: TGTGCCAGCAGCGTCGCAGGGGCCTCCTACGAGCAGTACTTC. Residues: CASSVAGASYEQYF. The V and J genes are TRBV9 and TRBJ2-7; D is perhaps TRBD1 (6 bases). Trimming took off 2 bases at V and 0 bases at J, with 9 bases between the two ends. The CDR3 extends over 14 amino acids. The germline V gene has CDR1 SGDLS and CDR2 YYNGEE. The whole variable domain, filled in from reference TRBV9 and TRBJ2-7, reads DSGVTQTPKHLITATGQRVTLRCSPRSGDLSVYWYQQSLDQGLQFLIQYYNGEERAKGNILERFSAQQFPDLHSELNLSSLELGDSALYFCASSVAGASYEQYFGPGTRLTVT.

The chain uses TRBV28 and TRBJ1-2; D is ambiguous. CDR3 size: 14 residues. Per germline, CDR1 MDHEN and CDR2 SYDVKM. V was cut by 1 base and J by 4 bases, with 10 bases left in between. The CDR3 DNA reads as TGTGCCAGCAGTTTATCCGGGTTTCGCTATGGCTACACCTTC. This translates into CASSLSGFRYGYTF.

This clone was detected only a few times. The gene calls are TRBV27 and TRBJ2-5, with D perhaps matching TRBD2 (7 bases). The V gene lost 3 bases and the J gene lost 4 bases, with 18 bases spanning the gap. CDR3 length: 16 amino acids. Germline V gene lookup returns CDR1 MNHEY and CDR2 SMNVEV (reference sequence). CDR3 sequence (DNA): TGTGCCAGCAGTTTGGTTCCGGGGGGCGCGGCAGAGACCCAGTACTTC. It encodes CASSLVPGGAAETQYF.

This chain joins TRBV7-2 and TRBJ2-2, with D possibly TRBD2 on 5 matching bases. The CDR3 consists of 14 residues. CDR1 is SGHTA and CDR2 is FQGNSA in the germline V gene. The germline V and J ends were trimmed by 3 bases and 5 bases, with 10 bases remaining between them. In DNA form, the CDR3 reads TGTGCCAGCAGCTTGAGAGGGAGTACCGGGGAGCTGTTTTTT. Protein: CASSLRGSTGELFF.

The V gene is TRBV7-9, the J gene TRBJ1-2; a possible D gene is TRBD1 (6 bases). The germline gives CDR1 SEHNR, CDR2 FQNEAQ (reference sequence). V lost 4 bases and J lost 1, with 19 bases in between. The CDR3 is 17 residues long. In DNA form, the CDR3 reads TGTGCCAGCAGCTCCACCCAAGCAGGGGAGAGTAACTATGGCTACACCTTC. It is translated as CASSSTQAGESNYGYTF. The full variable domain, completed using reference TRBV7-9 and TRBJ1-2, is DTGVSQNPRHKITKRGQNVTFRCDPISEHNRLYWYRQTLGQGPEFLTYFQNEAQLEKSRLLSDRFSAERPKGSFSTLEIQRTEQGDSAMYLCASSSTQAGESNYGYTFGSGTRLTVV.

The chain joins TRBV7-2 to TRBJ2-2, with D possibly being TRBD2 (5 bases). Trimming removed 2 bases at V and 7 bases at J, with 14 bases between. Germline V gene lookup returns CDR1 SGHTA and CDR2 FQGNSA. This CDR3 region has 15 residues. CDR3 sequence (DNA): TGTGCCAGCAGCTTACTGTTTAGCGTTGGCGGGGAGCTGTTTTTT. Amino acid sequence: CASSLLFSVGGELFF.

The chain has TRBV6-1 and TRBJ1-1; 9 bases line up with TRBD1. V lost 4 bases to trimming and J lost 4 bases; unmatched junction nucleotides: 7. Germline V CDR1 and CDR2: MNHNS, SASEGT. The CDR3 is 15 amino acids. CDR3 bases: TGTGCCAGCAGTGCCGGGACAGGGAGGAGCACTGAAGCTTTCTTT. This codes for CASSAGTGRSTEAFF.

J is TRBJ1-5 and V is TRBV14; no reliable D call. The V gene's germline CDR1 is SGHDN and CDR2 FVKESK. This CDR3 region has 15 residues. The germline V and J ends were trimmed by 3 bases and 3 bases, with 12 bases remaining between them. The CDR3 nucleotides read TGTGCCAGCAGCCATGACACAGCTTCCAATCAGCCCCAGCATTTT. The encoded protein is CASSHDTASNQPQHF. Combining the CDR3 with reference TRBV14 and TRBJ1-5 gives the whole variable domain EAGVTQFPSHSVIEKGQTVTLRCDPISGHDNLYWYRRVMGKEIKFLLHFVKESKQDESGMPNNRFLAERTGGTYSTLKVQPAELEDSGVYFCASSHDTASNQPQHFGDGTRLSIL.

The rearrangement uses TRBV6-1 and TRBJ1-1; D gene unclear. CDR1 MNHNS and CDR2 SASEGT come from the germline V gene. This CDR3 is 17 amino acids long. With 4 bases removed from V and 5 bases from J, the gap between germline ends came to 23 bases. The CDR3 DNA reads as TGTGCCAGCAGTGTTACCCCGCCGGGGAGAACGCGGACTGAAGCTTTCTTT. Its protein product is CASSVTPPGRTRTEAFF.

The CDR3 sequence: CASSFLQVNTEAFF. Here the CDR3 DNA reads TGTGCCAGCAGTTTCCTTCAGGTGAACACTGAAGCTTTCTTT. The rearrangement joins TRBV2 to TRBJ1-1; D call uncertain. Deletions cut 5 bases from V and 0 bases from J, with 10 bases between. This CDR3 spans 14 amino acids. Germline values: CDR1 SNHLY, CDR2 FYNNEI.

The chain has TRBV27 and TRBJ2-7; D uncertain. Trimming cost V 2 bases and J 4 bases, with 12 bases left between them. The germline V gene encodes CDR1 MNHEY and CDR2 SMNVEV (reference sequence). There are 14 residues in the CDR3. CDR3 protein: CASSLEKGAYEQYF. The CDR3 nucleotides read TGTGCCAGCAGTTTAGAAAAAGGAGCTTACGAGCAGTACTTC.

The chain combines TRBV14 with TRBJ1-5; D not certain. V lost 1 base and J 6 bases, leaving 25 bases between the germline ends. This CDR3 comprises 19 residues. Germline V CDR1 and CDR2: SGHDN, FVKESK. CDR3: CASSQVREEFTSLGQPQHF. CDR3 bases: TGTGCCAGCAGCCAAGTCCGGGAGGAGTTTACTTCGTTGGGTCAGCCCCAGCATTTT.

The V call is TRBV11-2, the J call TRBJ2-7; 7 bases agree with TRBD2. CDR1 and CDR2 from the germline V gene are SGHAT and FQNNGV. The CDR3 consists of 14 residues. V was pared by 5 bases and J by 4 bases, with 8 bases of the junction left unmatched. CDR3 amino acids: CASSRRGVWYEQYF. The CDR3 nucleotides read TGTGCCAGCAGCCGACGGGGGGTTTGGTACGAGCAGTACTTC.

This clone has more than one count but fewer than ten. The chain employs TRBV7-3 and TRBJ2-5, with 12 bases lining up with TRBD2. Germline CDR1 SGHTA, CDR2 FQGTGA. V shed 5 bases, J shed 5 bases, and the junction held 12 bases outside the gene matches. This CDR3 has 17 amino acids. The CDR3 is CASSPGTSGSYRETQYF. In DNA form, the CDR3 reads TGTGCCAGCAGCCCCGGGACTAGCGGGTCATATAGGGAGACCCAGTACTTC.